A selection of T cell receptor beta chains follows, all from one sample in a study of OX40 agonist ivuxolimab in advanced cancers. Sequenced by immunoSEQ multiplex PCR; TCRdb stores in-frame clones only, minus some. The sample has under 200,000 clones, 90% to 95% seen once. Sample: CD4+ or CD8+ T cells sorted from blood, taken in a trial of the OX40 agonist ivuxolimab. Source of these receptors: an adult with an advanced solid tumor such as melanoma, head and neck, liver or kidney cancer. The CDR3 runs from the conserved cysteine through the conserved F or W. The order of the fields is V gene, D gene, clone size, J gene, CDR3 DNA, CDR3 protein. A D gene is named only where the DNA matches it firmly. Size is omitted from some rows. Given values are once, few, many or a class for expanded clones.

v_gene: TRBV7-6; d_gene: TRBD1; abundance: .; j_gene: TRBJ1-1; CDR3nt: TGTGCCAGCAGCCGACAGGGGAGCACTGAAGCTTTCTTT; CDR3aa: CASSRQGSTEAFF
v_gene: TRBV19; d_gene: .; abundance: .; j_gene: TRBJ2-7; CDR3nt: TGTGCCAGTAGTATTAGTGGGAGTCCGATTGAGCAGTACTTC; CDR3aa: CASSISGSPIEQYF
v_gene: TRBV14; d_gene: .; abundance: few; j_gene: TRBJ1-1; CDR3nt: TGTGCCAGCAGCCGGGACAATGTGAACACTGAAGCTTTCTTT; CDR3aa: CASSRDNVNTEAFF
v_gene: TRBV28; d_gene: .; abundance: once; j_gene: TRBJ1-4; CDR3nt: TGTGCCAGCACCGAGGGGGGCAGAGGTGAAAAACTGTTTTTT; CDR3aa: CASTEGGRGEKLFF
v_gene: TRBV9; d_gene: TRBD1; abundance: once; j_gene: TRBJ2-7; CDR3nt: TGTGCCAGCAGTTCGGACAGGTATACTTCCTACGAGCAGTACTTC; CDR3aa: CASSSDRYTSYEQYF
v_gene: TRBV9; d_gene: .; abundance: .; j_gene: TRBJ2-1; CDR3nt: TGTGCCAGCAGCGTAGCGCCGGGACCCCAAAGGGAGCAGTTCTTC; CDR3aa: CASSVAPGPQREQFF
v_gene: TRBV30; d_gene: TRBD1; abundance: .; j_gene: TRBJ1-1; CDR3nt: TGTGCCTGGAGTCCAGGGGGTGAAGCTTTCTTT; CDR3aa: CAWSPGGEAFF
v_gene: TRBV4-1; d_gene: .; abundance: .; j_gene: TRBJ1-4; CDR3nt: TGCGCCAGCAGCCTAGGCTCACGGACGGTTGTTGAAAAACTGTTTTTT; CDR3aa: CASSLGSRTVVEKLFF
v_gene: TRBV14; d_gene: TRBD2; abundance: .; j_gene: TRBJ2-1; CDR3nt: TGTGCCAGCAGCCAAGTGGGGAAGACTAGCGGGAGAAATGAGCAGTTCTTC; CDR3aa: CASSQVGKTSGRNEQFF
v_gene: TRBV28; d_gene: TRBD2; abundance: .; j_gene: TRBJ2-1; CDR3nt: TGTGCCAGCAGTTTACTCCTCCTAAAAATGGGACTAGCCCAAAATGAGCAGTTCTTC; CDR3aa: CASSLLLLKMGLAQNEQFF
v_gene: TRBV25-1; d_gene: TRBD2; abundance: .; j_gene: TRBJ2-5; CDR3nt: TGTGCCAGCGGGAGGGTCGGGAGAGAGACCCAGTACTTC; CDR3aa: CASGRVGRETQYF
v_gene: TRBV29-1; d_gene: TRBD2; abundance: .; j_gene: TRBJ2-3; CDR3nt: TGCAGCGTTGAACAACTAGCGGGCGCCACAGATACGCAGTATTTT; CDR3aa: CSVEQLAGATDTQYF
v_gene: TRBV7-9; d_gene: .; abundance: few; j_gene: TRBJ2-7; CDR3nt: TGTGCCAGCAGCTCCGGACGGATCTACGAGCAGTACTTC; CDR3aa: CASSSGRIYEQYF
v_gene: TRBV27; d_gene: .; abundance: .; j_gene: TRBJ1-2; CDR3nt: TGTGCCAGCAGTCCCAGGGTAACTAACTATGGCTACACCTTC; CDR3aa: CASSPRVTNYGYTF
v_gene: TRBV5-6; d_gene: .; abundance: .; j_gene: TRBJ2-7; CDR3nt: TGTGCCTATATAGGGGCAGATTGCATCTACGAGCAGTACTTC; CDR3aa: CAYIGADCIYEQYF
v_gene: TRBV7-5; d_gene: .; abundance: .; j_gene: TRBJ2-7; CDR3nt: TGTGCCAGAAGCTCCCCCGGGACAAGAAGGGACGAGCAGTACTTC; CDR3aa: CARSSPGTRRDEQYF
v_gene: TRBV10-3; d_gene: TRBD1; abundance: .; j_gene: TRBJ1-1; CDR3nt: TGTGCCATCAGGGGACAGACGAACACTGAAGCTTTCTTT; CDR3aa: CAIRGQTNTEAFF
v_gene: TRBV30; d_gene: TRBD2; abundance: .; j_gene: TRBJ2-7; CDR3nt: TGTGCCTGGAGTAAAACTAGCGGCTCCTACGAGCAGTACTTC; CDR3aa: CAWSKTSGSYEQYF
v_gene: TRBV4-2; d_gene: .; abundance: .; j_gene: TRBJ2-5; CDR3nt: TGTGCCAGCAGCCAATCCAGTCGAGGAACCGAAGAGACCCAGTACTTC; CDR3aa: CASSQSSRGTEETQYF
v_gene: TRBV5-4; d_gene: .; abundance: .; j_gene: TRBJ1-3; CDR3nt: TGTGCCAGCAGCTGGGGGCGTCCGTCGTTCTCTGGAAACACCATATATTTT; CDR3aa: CASSWGRPSFSGNTIYF
v_gene: TRBV10-3; d_gene: .; abundance: .; j_gene: TRBJ1-5; CDR3nt: TGTGCCATCAGTGAGGTGGCCCCGGGGGACCCCAATCAGCCCCAGCATTTT; CDR3aa: CAISEVAPGDPNQPQHF
v_gene: TRBV7-2; d_gene: .; abundance: .; j_gene: TRBJ1-1; CDR3nt: TGTGCCAGCATCCCTAAAGGGTGGAACACTGAAGCTTTCTTT; CDR3aa: CASIPKGWNTEAFF
v_gene: TRBV5-3; d_gene: .; abundance: .; j_gene: TRBJ2-5; CDR3nt: TGTGCCAGAATACGATTCCGGGACGAGACAGAAGAGACCCAGTACTTC; CDR3aa: CARIRFRDETEETQYF
v_gene: TRBV9; d_gene: .; abundance: .; j_gene: TRBJ2-2; CDR3nt: TGTGCCAGCAGCGTAGTCGGGGCCCCGAACACCGGGGAGCTGTTTTTT; CDR3aa: CASSVVGAPNTGELFF
v_gene: TRBV19; d_gene: TRBD1; abundance: .; j_gene: TRBJ2-1; CDR3nt: TGTGCCAGTAGTAATAACAGGGGGCAGGGTGAGCAGTTCTTC; CDR3aa: CASSNNRGQGEQFF
v_gene: TRBV2; d_gene: .; abundance: few; j_gene: TRBJ1-1; CDR3nt: TGTGCCAGCACGGGCGAGATGAACACTGAAGCTTTCTTT; CDR3aa: CASTGEMNTEAFF
v_gene: TRBV7-9; d_gene: TRBD1; abundance: .; j_gene: TRBJ1-1; CDR3nt: TGTGCCAGCAGCACGGGACAGCCCTACACTGAAGCTTTCTTT; CDR3aa: CASSTGQPYTEAFF
v_gene: TRBV15; d_gene: TRBD1; abundance: .; j_gene: TRBJ1-2; CDR3nt: TGTGCCACCAGCCAACGGACAGGGAGCGGCTACACCTTC; CDR3aa: CATSQRTGSGYTF
v_gene: TRBV9; d_gene: .; abundance: .; j_gene: TRBJ2-3; CDR3nt: TGTGCCAGCAGCAAAGAGGCCTTCACAGATACGCAGTATTTT; CDR3aa: CASSKEAFTDTQYF
v_gene: TRBV4-3; d_gene: .; abundance: .; j_gene: TRBJ2-1; CDR3nt: TGCGCCAGCAGCCCTGAGCCACGCCCTGGGAATGAGCAGTTCTTC; CDR3aa: CASSPEPRPGNEQFF
v_gene: TRBV6-1; d_gene: TRBD1; abundance: .; j_gene: TRBJ1-4; CDR3nt: TGTGCCAGCGGGACAGCAACTAATGAAAAACTGTTTTTT; CDR3aa: CASGTATNEKLFF
v_gene: TRBV30; d_gene: TRBD1; abundance: .; j_gene: TRBJ1-2; CDR3nt: TGTGCCTGGAGGAGGGACAGAAACTATGGCTACACCTTC; CDR3aa: CAWRRDRNYGYTF
v_gene: TRBV18; d_gene: .; abundance: .; j_gene: TRBJ1-4; CDR3nt: TGTGCCAGCTCACCGAGAGGGATGTTGGCAACTAATGAAAAACTGTTTTTT; CDR3aa: CASSPRGMLATNEKLFF
v_gene: TRBV21-1; d_gene: .; abundance: .; j_gene: TRBJ2-4; CDR3nt: TGTGCCAGCAGCCCCCGACAGGGGGCGAACATTCAGTACTTC; CDR3aa: CASSPRQGANIQYF
v_gene: TRBV5-1; d_gene: .; abundance: .; j_gene: TRBJ1-1; CDR3nt: TGCGCCAGCAGCTTATTGGTTAGCGGGCATGGGGCTTTCTTT; CDR3aa: CASSLLVSGHGAFF
v_gene: TRBV10-3; d_gene: TRBD1; abundance: once; j_gene: TRBJ1-3; CDR3nt: TGTGCCATCAGTCAGTCCACAGGGGCTGGAAACACCATATATTTT; CDR3aa: CAISQSTGAGNTIYF
v_gene: TRBV19; d_gene: .; abundance: .; j_gene: TRBJ2-5; CDR3nt: TGTGCCAGTACCACCGCCAACCGCCAAGAGACCCAGTACTTC; CDR3aa: CASTTANRQETQYF